This is a list of T cell receptor beta chains from one sample in a study of blood T cells in healthy people across ages. TCRdb redid the calling of the 5' RACE reads with MiXCR, one entry per CDR3 protein. There are 650,000 to 950,000 distinct CDR3 sequences in the sample; more than 40% occur only once, and around 21% lies in the top ten. Sequenced input: blood. Source of these receptors: a man aged 60 to 75 in good health. Each CDR3 is given without its conserved first and last residue. Rows give clone size only sometimes, using once, few, many, or a class for an expanded clone.

ASSADRGAAQF,TRBV12-3/TRBV12-4,-,11
ASSPTGGRTPLH,TRBV28,many,12
SVAQLKETQY,TRBV29-1,many,10
SVPQEQETQY,TRBV29-1,-,10
ASSSLTSGVNEQY,TRBV7-9,once,13
SARIQSGTPHEKLF,TRBV20-1,few,14
ASTPYQSSYNEQF,TRBV6-2/TRBV6-3,-,13
SARTGLAGGRTDTQY,TRBV20-1,-,15
ASSTRQGYAEAF,TRBV6-5,-,12
ASSTMLGPQETQY,TRBV14,few,13
ASSLAAGTGPNEKLF,TRBV7-2,-,15
ASSLSVTSGAYQETQY,TRBV7-2,-,16
ASSSYGTVGNIQY,TRBV28,-,13
ASSYSEGNTEAF,TRBV6-6,-,12
ASSQGVLKTGLNTEAF,TRBV9,-,16
ASNLIAGAADTQY,TRBV27,-,13
SVSRTGLGTEAF,TRBV29-1,once,12
ASSFQGASEKLF,TRBV27,-,12
ASRTTLAGDLF,TRBV2,-,11
ASSPRTAGTEAF,TRBV5-1,-,12
ASSLFVPGGGIDTQY,TRBV28,-,15
ASSFSGEGYT,TRBV12-3/TRBV12-4,few,10
ATSGSSGGATDTQY,TRBV24-1,-,14
ATSATGGSYNEQY,TRBV24-1,-,13
ASSLDIQGYEQY,TRBV5-1,few,12
SARRPGSTYEQY,TRBV20-1,-,12